A single sample is the source of the 19 T cell receptor beta chains below, sequenced in a study of OX40 agonist ivuxolimab in advanced cancers. The protocol was immunoSEQ multiplex PCR, while the TCRdb copy is restricted to in-frame clones and leaves out a portion. Altogether approximately 70,000 clones are present, approximately 90% being singletons, with the ten largest covering less than 0.65%. The sequences come from CD4+ or CD8+ T cells sorted from blood, collected in a trial of the OX40 agonist ivuxolimab. All receptors derive from an adult with an advanced solid tumor such as melanoma, head and neck, liver or kidney cancer.

The genes are TRBV2 and TRBJ1-2; maybe TRBD1 (6 bases). This CDR3 is 13 amino acids long. V was trimmed by 5 bases and J by 6 bases, leaving 13 bases between them. Germline CDR1 and CDR2: SNHLY and FYNNEI. The CDR3 protein is CASSMTGVDGYTF. CDR3 nucleotide sequence: TGTGCCAGCAGTATGACAGGAGTAGATGGCTACACCTTC.

The CDR3 is CASSLALQAYYGYTF. CDR3 nucleotides: TGTGCCAGCAGCTTAGCCCTACAGGCCTACTATGGCTACACCTTC. This sequence joins TRBV7-2 and TRBJ1-2; tentative D call: TRBD1 (5 bases). The ends were cut back, 0 bases at V and 3 bases at J, with 11 bases in the middle. Germline V gene data show CDR1 as SGHTA and CDR2 as FQGNSA. The CDR3 has 15 residues.

The chain is built from TRBV2 and TRBJ1-4; tentative D call: TRBD1 (5 bases). The CDR3 runs to 15 residues. Germline V CDR1 and CDR2: SNHLY, FYNNEI. Deletions cut 6 bases from V and 0 bases from J, with 11 bases between. The CDR3 is CASSRTSATNEKLFF. For the CDR3, the DNA is TGTGCCAGCAGCCGGACATCAGCAACTAATGAAAAACTGTTTTTT.

This clone was observed a handful of times. The V and J genes are TRBV4-2 and TRBJ2-1; TRBD2 agrees at 7 bases. This CDR3 has 16 residues. Trimming at V came to 2 bases and at J to 4 bases, leaving 8 bases not matched to a gene. The germline V gene has CDR1 LGHNA and CDR2 YNFKEQ. The CDR3 reads CASSQILAERYNEQFF. In DNA, the CDR3 is TGTGCCAGCAGCCAAATCCTAGCGGAACGATACAATGAGCAGTTCTTC.

J is TRBJ2-6 and V is TRBV5-1; D is ambiguous. The CDR3 has 15 amino acids. Germline V gives CDR1 SGHRS, CDR2 YFSETQ. Between the trimmed V and J ends, which lost 4 bases and 0 bases, there was a span of 8 bases. The CDR3: CASSIQVSGANVLTF. CDR3 DNA: TGCGCCAGCAGCATACAAGTCTCTGGGGCCAACGTCCTGACTTTC.

The chain employs TRBV10-3 and TRBJ1-1, with D tentatively TRBD1 (5 bases). V was cut by 7 bases and J by 1 base, with 13 bases left in between. Germline V gene lookup returns CDR1 ENHRY and CDR2 SYGVKD. The CDR3 extends over 14 amino acids. In nucleotides, the CDR3 is TGTGCCATCACCTCGGGACGGGCGAACACTGAAGCTTTCTTT. Translating it yields CAITSGRANTEAFF.

The chain links TRBV11-2 to TRBJ2-2, with no clear D. Looked up from germline, CDR1 is SGHAT and CDR2 is FQNNGV. There are 14 residues in the CDR3. V shed 0 bases and J shed 0 bases, with 2 bases lying between them. The CDR3 region is CASSLDSNTGELFF. The CDR3 coding sequence is TGTGCCAGCAGCTTAGATTCGAACACCGGGGAGCTGTTTTTT.

This sequence joins TRBV28 and TRBJ1-6; 11 nucleotides align to TRBD1. The J segment lost 9 bases and the V segment lost 6 bases, leaving 7 bases of the junction unmatched. The CDR3 runs to 15 residues. Germline CDR1 is MDHEN and CDR2 is SYDVKM. CDR3 protein: CASRPGDRGFSPLHF. As DNA, the CDR3 is TGTGCCAGCAGGCCCGGGGACAGGGGGTTTTCACCCCTCCACTTT.

The genes are TRBV25-1 and TRBJ2-5; 8 bases match TRBD1. Trimming cost V 8 bases and J 7 bases; bases outside gene matches: 12. The germline V gene encodes CDR1 MGHDK and CDR2 SYGVNS. The CDR3 spans 14 residues. The CDR3 DNA sequence: TGTGCCAGCGGACACGCGGACAGGGCTGGGACCCAGTACTTC. This translates into CASGHADRAGTQYF.

V usage is TRBV13 and J usage is TRBJ2-1; perhaps TRBD2 as D (6 bases). Germline assignment: CDR1 PRHDT and CDR2 FYEKMQ (reference sequence). V gave up 5 bases and J gave up 5 bases, with 19 bases separating them. The CDR3 has 16 residues. CDR3: CASSTGLTWQNNEQFF. Here the CDR3 DNA reads TGTGCCAGCAGCACCGGACTAACCTGGCAAAACAATGAGCAGTTCTTC.

The chain uses TRBV10-3 and TRBJ2-5, with D uncertain. The end of the DNA is better explained by TRBJ2-7, so the J call may be wrong. Germline CDR1 ENHRY, CDR2 SYGVKD. CDR3 length: 14 amino acids. The CDR3 loop reads CAISESTQLYEQYF. CDR3 DNA sequence: TGTGCCATCAGTGAGTCGACACAGCTCTACGAGCAGTACTTC.

The chain combines TRBV27 with TRBJ2-7, with D possibly being TRBD2 (6 bases). Germline assignment: CDR1 MNHEY and CDR2 SMNVEV (reference sequence). V gave up 0 bases and J gave up 1 base, with 10 bases separating them. The CDR3 totals 15 residues. CDR3 protein: CASSLSLRGSYEQYF. In nucleotides, the CDR3 is TGTGCCAGCAGTTTATCGCTCCGGGGGTCCTACGAGCAGTACTTC.

This clone was recorded once. The chain carries TRBV7-9 and TRBJ2-2; TRBD1 or TRBD2 may be the D gene (7 bases each). Germline V gene sequence: CDR1 SEHNR, CDR2 FQNEAQ (reference sequence). The CDR3 has 15 amino acids. Trimming shortened V by 3 bases and J by 4 bases, and 12 bases separated the two germline ends. CDR3 region: CASSLQGGSTGELFF. CDR3 coding DNA: TGTGCCAGCAGCTTGCAGGGGGGGAGCACCGGGGAGCTGTTTTTT.

The chain links TRBV7-8 to TRBJ1-1; D not resolved. Trimming left V 4 bases short and J 2 bases short, with 11 bases between. The CDR3 length is 14 residues. The germline V gene has CDR1 SGHVS and CDR2 FQNEAQ. The CDR3 sequence: CASSSTQRNTEAFF. The DNA of the CDR3 is TGTGCCAGCAGCTCAACTCAGAGAAACACTGAAGCTTTCTTT. The whole variable domain, remainder taken from reference TRBV7-8 and TRBJ1-1, is GAGVSQSPRYKVAKRGQDVALRCDPISGHVSLFWYQQALGQGPEFLTYFQNEAQLDKSGLPSDRFFAERPEGSVSTLKIQRTQQEDSAVYLCASSSTQRNTEAFFGQGTRLTVV.

The chain has TRBV7-3 and TRBJ2-1; D is perhaps TRBD2 (6 bases). The CDR3 consists of 13 residues. V lost 3 bases and J 10 bases, leaving 13 bases between the germline ends. From germline, CDR1 is SGHTA and CDR2 FQGTGA. Here the CDR3 reads CASSLEGPGEQFF. Written as DNA, the CDR3 is TGTGCCAGCAGCTTGGAGGGGCCAGGGGAGCAGTTCTTC.

DNA of the CDR3: TGTGCCAGTAGTCCCCGGACAGGGGGGCTGACTGAAGCTTTCTTT. It encodes CASSPRTGGLTEAFF. The rearrangement links TRBV19 to TRBJ1-1, with 10 bases aligning to TRBD1. CDR3 size: 15 residues. Germline CDR1 LNHDA, CDR2 SQIVND (reference sequence). The V and J ends lost 5 bases and 5 bases, in that order; junction bases with no gene match: 8.

This chain joins TRBV6-6 and TRBJ1-5; D gene uncertain. This CDR3 has 13 amino acids. Germline V CDR1 and CDR2: MNHNY, SVGAGI (reference sequence). V dropped 2 bases and J dropped 4 bases, with 6 bases sitting between them. CDR3: CASSYLQNQPQHF. The CDR3 DNA reads as TGTGCCAGCAGTTACCTTCAGAATCAGCCCCAGCATTTT.

The V call is TRBV6-1, the J call TRBJ2-7; D may match TRBD1 or TRBD2 (7 bases each). V dropped 6 bases and J dropped 2 bases, with 14 bases sitting between them. This CDR3 contains 14 residues. CDR1 is MNHNS, CDR2 SASEGT, per germline. The CDR3 here is CASSPQGGAYEQYF. CDR3 bases: TGTGCCAGCAGCCCTCAGGGGGGGGCCTACGAGCAGTACTTC.

The chain combines TRBV5-1 with TRBJ2-7, with 7 bases that match TRBD1. Germline assignment: CDR1 SGHRS and CDR2 YFSETQ. This CDR3 has 13 amino acids. V lost 4 bases to trimming and J lost 2 bases; unmatched junction nucleotides: 3. In DNA, the CDR3 is TGCGCCAGCAGCGGTGGGACAGCCTACGAGCAGTACTTC. Translation gives CASSGGTAYEQYF.